The 4 T cell receptor beta chains presented below share a single source sample, sequenced in a study of post-analysis software for immune sequencing data. Study results and limitations: Controls showed lower frequencies than patients for five TRBV segments, and TRBV5-6, TRBV5-1 and TRBV20-1 were among these.

The antigens for these receptors are not known. cDNA libraries of TCR beta carried unique molecular identifiers. TCRdb analysed the PCR reads with MiXCR anew, one entry per CDR3 protein. The sample has about 560,000 distinct CDR3 sequences, about 44% seen once. Sequenced: blood. These receptors all come from a girl aged 5-17 years with multiple sclerosis.

The gene calls are TRBV20-1 and TRBJ1-2, with D perhaps matching TRBD1 (5 bases). V was cut by 5 bases and J by 0 bases, with 13 bases left in between. Germline V gives CDR1 DFQATT, CDR2 SNEGSKA (reference sequence). This CDR3 has 14 amino acids. The CDR3 bases are TGCAGTGCTCCCCTCGGCAGGGCTAACTATGGCTACACCTTC. As protein: CSAPLGRANYGYTF.

The rearrangement uses TRBV12-3 or TRBV12-4 and TRBJ2-6, with 8 nucleotides matching TRBD1. The CDR3 totals 15 residues. J gave up 4 bases and V 6 bases, and 5 bases lay outside the gene matches. The CDR3 reads CASSFQGAGANVLTF. The CDR3 DNA follows: TGTGCCAGCAGCTTTCAGGGGGCCGGGGCCAACGTCCTGACTTTC.

The chain links TRBV20-1 to TRBJ2-7; D gene unclear. Trimming removed 4 bases from V and 6 bases from J, with 13 bases in between. Germline V gene sequence: CDR1 DFQATT, CDR2 SNEGSKA (reference sequence). This CDR3 is 12 amino acids long. CDR3 DNA sequence: TGCAGTGCTAACCGTAATTTGGGCGAGCAGTACTTC. Translation: CSANRNLGEQYF.

This clonotype occurred once. This chain links TRBV7-9 with TRBJ2-1; 7 bases line up with TRBD1. The DNA end is more similar to TRBJ2-7, so the J call may be wrong. The germline gives CDR1 SEHNR, CDR2 FQNEAQ (reference sequence). The length of the CDR3 is 15 residues. This chain's CDR3 is CASSRQGLSYNEQYF. CDR3 nucleotides: TGTGCCAGCAGCCGACAGGGCCTCTCCTACAATGAGCAGTACTTC.